Listed here is a single T cell receptor (beta chain). The antigen is unknown. Assay used: immunoSEQ multiplex PCR; TCRdb lists only in-frame clones, some missing. The data show 120,000 to 150,000 clones, approximately 90% seen once. CDR1 and CDR2 from the germline V gene are KGHSH and LQKENI. V shed 3 bases and J 4 bases; nucleotides not matched to a gene: 2. This CDR3 region has 13 residues. The record originates from a study of T cell responses to AZD1222 COVID-19 vaccine. Looking at the study overall: Second-dose intervals near 4 or 12 weeks were combined. Study results and limitations: It was only after the peak T cell response that any repertoires were sampled. Among those given AZD1222, only five to seven were seropositive at baseline.

The starting material was peripheral blood, obtained on day 0 of AZD1222 vaccination. The TCR was taken from an adult in good health. V usage is TRBV18 and J usage is TRBJ1-2, with 7 bases identical to TRBD1. Written as DNA, the CDR3 is TGTGCCAGCTCACCTCGACAGGGCTATGGCTACACCTTC. Translating gives CASSPRQGYGYTF.